Below are 10 T cell receptor beta chains sequenced from a single sample in a study of T cells in Graves' hyperthyroidism and ophthalmopathy. Researchers amplified the TCR beta CDR3 regions from RNA transcripts. Initially, a first-round RT-PCR of the TCR CDR3 employed the HTBI primer set. TCRdb reprocessed the multiplex PCR reads with MiXCR, giving one entry per CDR3 protein. The data show about 480,000 distinct CDR3 sequences, about 20% seen once. What was sequenced was blood. Receptor source: a woman between 70 and 85 years old with Graves' ophthalmopathy.

This chain connects TRBV6-1 to TRBJ1-5; D possibly corresponds to TRBD1 (6 bases). Trimming pared 5 bases from V and 5 bases from J, leaving 16 bases between. Germline CDR1 reads MNHNS; CDR2 reads SASEGT. This CDR3 region has 15 residues. This chain's CDR3 is CASSPRTVSDQPQHF. CDR3 coding DNA: TGTGCCAGCAGTCCTCGGACAGTGTCTGATCAGCCCCAGCATTTT.

V usage is TRBV12-5 and J usage is TRBJ1-5; D is undetermined. The germline V gene has CDR1 LGHNT and CDR2 FRNRAP. The CDR3 loop spans 17 amino acids. Trimming cost V 1 base and J 10 bases, with 23 bases left between them. As DNA, the CDR3 is TGTGCTAGTGGTTTGGAGGGTAGTGTACCAGGTTTTTATCCCCAGCATTTT. It is translated as CASGLEGSVPGFYPQHF.

This clonotype was counted a few times. This chain uses TRBV6-2 or TRBV6-3 with TRBJ2-1; D ambiguous. CDR1 is MNHEY, CDR2 SVGEGT, per germline. CDR3 size: 12 residues. The ends were cut back, 5 bases at V and 7 bases at J, with 9 bases in the middle. The CDR3 loop reads CASSRLGNEQFF. CDR3 DNA sequence: TGTGCCAGCAGTAGACTCGGAAATGAGCAGTTCTTC.

Regarding this clonotype: The junction and the germline gene differ at one end; a read error may be behind it. The chain employs TRBV28 and TRBJ2-1; 9 bases fit TRBD2. The CDR3 covers 16 residues. The germline V gene encodes CDR1 MDHEN and CDR2 SYDVKM. CDR3: CASSGSYGMGVNEQSF. CDR3 nucleotide sequence: TGTGCCAGTAGCGGGAGCTATGGTATGGGGGTGAATGAGCAGTCCTTC.

This clonotype was seen a few times. V gene TRBV24-1 combines with J gene TRBJ1-1, with 7 bases identical to TRBD1. Per the germline V gene, CDR1 is KGHDR and CDR2 is SFDVKD. This CDR3 is 13 amino acids long. J lost 6 bases, V lost 4 bases, and 4 bases had no gene match. CDR3 nucleotide sequence: TGTGCCACCAGTGACCCAACAGGGGCTGAAGCTTTCTTT. As protein: CATSDPTGAEAFF.

This chain links TRBV28 with TRBJ1-2; D remains ambiguous. Germline CDR1 and CDR2: MDHEN and SYDVKM. Trimming left V 6 bases short and J 8 bases short, with 10 bases between. The CDR3 is 11 amino acids. In DNA form, the CDR3 reads TGTGCCAGCAGGCAAAAAGGCGGCTACACCTTC. This sequence encodes CASRQKGGYTF.

This clonotype was recorded many times. This sequence joins TRBV3-1 and TRBJ1-2; 9 positions match TRBD1. Germline lookup yields CDR1 LGHDT and CDR2 YNNKEL (reference sequence). This CDR3 has 14 residues. The V segment lost 3 bases and the J segment 5 bases; nucleotides outside the gene matches: 4. The CDR3 sequence: CASSQGQGQYGYTF. The CDR3 DNA is TGTGCCAGCAGCCAGGGACAGGGACAATATGGCTACACCTTC.

This clonotype has more than one count but fewer than ten. The V and J genes are TRBV12-3 or TRBV12-4 and TRBJ2-7; 10 bases align to TRBD1. Losses at the gene ends were 7 bases for V and 3 bases for J; bases not matched to a gene: 6. This CDR3 spans 14 amino acids. The CDR3 bases are TGTGCCAGCACCATGGGGACAGGGGTCTACGAGCAGTACTTC. It specifies CASTMGTGVYEQYF.

Ten or more counts support this clonotype. The rearrangement uses TRBV19 and TRBJ1-2; 9 bases map to TRBD1. Germline CDR1 is LNHDA and CDR2 is SQIVND (reference sequence). J gave up 7 bases and V 9 bases, and 12 bases lay outside the gene matches. This CDR3 region has 14 residues. The CDR3 is CASAPGQGRGGYTF. In DNA form, the CDR3 reads TGTGCCAGCGCGCCGGGACAGGGTAGAGGTGGCTACACCTTC.

A few counts support this clonotype. The genes are TRBV28 and TRBJ2-1; D is possibly TRBD1 (5 bases). The CDR3 has 15 amino acids. Germline CDR1 is MDHEN and CDR2 is SYDVKM. V was shortened by 3 bases and J by 2 bases, with 11 bases between the two germline ends. The CDR3 loop reads CASSFRRVPYNEQFF. Here the CDR3 DNA reads TGTGCCAGCAGTTTCCGCAGGGTGCCCTACAATGAGCAGTTCTTC.